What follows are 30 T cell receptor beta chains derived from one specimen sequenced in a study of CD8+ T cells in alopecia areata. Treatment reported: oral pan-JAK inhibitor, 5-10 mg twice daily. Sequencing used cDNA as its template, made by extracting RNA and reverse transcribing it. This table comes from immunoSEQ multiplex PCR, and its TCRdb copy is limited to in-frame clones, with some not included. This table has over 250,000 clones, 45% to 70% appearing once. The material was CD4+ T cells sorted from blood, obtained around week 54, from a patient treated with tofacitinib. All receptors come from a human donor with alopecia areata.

Here the CDR3 reads CASKVAQNTDTQYF. The CDR3 nucleotides read TGCGCCAGCAAAGTAGCTCAGAACACAGATACGCAGTATTTT. The chain employs TRBV5-1 and TRBJ2-3; no clear D. CDR1 and CDR2 from the germline V gene are SGHRS and YFSETQ. V was pared by 6 bases and J by 2 bases, with 13 bases between. The CDR3 runs 14 residues.

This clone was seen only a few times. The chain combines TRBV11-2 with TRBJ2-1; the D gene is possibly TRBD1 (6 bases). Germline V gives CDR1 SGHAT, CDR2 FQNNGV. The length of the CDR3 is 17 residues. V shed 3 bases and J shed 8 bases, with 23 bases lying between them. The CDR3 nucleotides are TGTGCCAGCAGCTTTTACGGTTCGGCAGGGGCAATGTATGAGCAGTTCTTC. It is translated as CASSFYGSAGAMYEQFF. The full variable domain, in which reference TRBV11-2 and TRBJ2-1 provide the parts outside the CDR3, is EAGVAQSPRYKIIEKRQSVAFWCNPISGHATLYWYQQILGQGPKLLIQFQNNGVVDDSQLPKDRFSAERLKGVDSTLKIQPAKLEDSAVYLCASSFYGSAGAMYEQFFGPGTRLTVL.

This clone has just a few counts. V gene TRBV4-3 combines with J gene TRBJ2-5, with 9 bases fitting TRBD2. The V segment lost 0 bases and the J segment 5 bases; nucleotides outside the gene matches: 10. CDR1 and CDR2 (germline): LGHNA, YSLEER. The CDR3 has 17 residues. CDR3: CASSQDFGGGAGETQYF. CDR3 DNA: TGCGCCAGCAGCCAAGATTTCGGCGGGGGGGCCGGGGAGACCCAGTACTTC.

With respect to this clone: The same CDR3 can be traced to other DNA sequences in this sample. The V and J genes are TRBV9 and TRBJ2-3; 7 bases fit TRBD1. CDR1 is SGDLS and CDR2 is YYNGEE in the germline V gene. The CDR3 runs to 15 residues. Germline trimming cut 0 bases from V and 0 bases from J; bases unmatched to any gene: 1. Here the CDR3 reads CASSVAGQSTDTQYF. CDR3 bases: TGTGCCAGCAGCGTAGCGGGACAGAGCACAGATACGCAGTATTTT.

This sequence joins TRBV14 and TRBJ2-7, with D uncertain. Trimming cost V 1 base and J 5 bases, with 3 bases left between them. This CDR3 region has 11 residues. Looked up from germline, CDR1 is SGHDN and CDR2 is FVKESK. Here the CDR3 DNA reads TGTGCCAGCAGCCAAGTTAACGAGCAGTACTTC. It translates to CASSQVNEQYF.

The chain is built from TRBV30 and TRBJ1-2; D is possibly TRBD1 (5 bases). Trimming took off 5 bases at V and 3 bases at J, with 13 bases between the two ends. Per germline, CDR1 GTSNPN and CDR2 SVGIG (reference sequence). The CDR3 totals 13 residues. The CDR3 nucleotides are TGTGCCTGGGACCGGGGGGAGCACTATGGCTACACCTTC. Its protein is CAWDRGEHYGYTF.

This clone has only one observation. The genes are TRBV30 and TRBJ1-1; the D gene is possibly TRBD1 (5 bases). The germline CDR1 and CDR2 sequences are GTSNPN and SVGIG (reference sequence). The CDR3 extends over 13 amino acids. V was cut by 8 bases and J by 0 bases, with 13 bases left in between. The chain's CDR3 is CAGQGLMNTEAFF. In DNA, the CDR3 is TGTGCCGGACAAGGACTGATGAACACTGAAGCTTTCTTT.

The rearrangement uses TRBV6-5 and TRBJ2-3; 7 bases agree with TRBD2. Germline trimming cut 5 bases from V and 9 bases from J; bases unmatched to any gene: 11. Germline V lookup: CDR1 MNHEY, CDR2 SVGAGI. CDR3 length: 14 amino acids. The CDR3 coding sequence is TGTGCCAGCAGTCCGAGCGGGGATCTCAAGACGCAGTATTTT. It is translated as CASSPSGDLKTQYF.

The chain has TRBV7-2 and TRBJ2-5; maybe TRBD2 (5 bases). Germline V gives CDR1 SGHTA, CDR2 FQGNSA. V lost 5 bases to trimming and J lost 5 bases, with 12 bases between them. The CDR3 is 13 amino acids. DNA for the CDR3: TGTGCCAGCAGCCGGCTAGCTTCCGAGACCCAGTACTTC. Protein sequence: CASSRLASETQYF.

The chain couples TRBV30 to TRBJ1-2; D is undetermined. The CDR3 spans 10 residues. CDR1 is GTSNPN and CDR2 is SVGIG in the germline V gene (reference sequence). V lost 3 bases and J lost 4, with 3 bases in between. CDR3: CAWRSYGYTF. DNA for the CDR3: TGTGCCTGGAGGTCCTATGGCTACACCTTC.

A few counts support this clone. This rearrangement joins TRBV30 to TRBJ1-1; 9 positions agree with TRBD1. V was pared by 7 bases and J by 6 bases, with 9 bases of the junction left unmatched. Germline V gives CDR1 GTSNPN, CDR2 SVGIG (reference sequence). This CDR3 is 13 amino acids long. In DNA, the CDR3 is TGTGCCTCCCGGGACAGGGTTCTCTCTGAAGCTTTCTTT. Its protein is CASRDRVLSEAFF.

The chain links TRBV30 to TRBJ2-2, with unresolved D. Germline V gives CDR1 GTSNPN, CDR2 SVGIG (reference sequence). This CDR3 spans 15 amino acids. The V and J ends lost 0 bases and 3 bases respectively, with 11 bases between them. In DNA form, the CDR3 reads TGTGCCTGGAGTGTACACGGGCTCGACACCGGGGAGCTGTTTTTT. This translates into CAWSVHGLDTGELFF.

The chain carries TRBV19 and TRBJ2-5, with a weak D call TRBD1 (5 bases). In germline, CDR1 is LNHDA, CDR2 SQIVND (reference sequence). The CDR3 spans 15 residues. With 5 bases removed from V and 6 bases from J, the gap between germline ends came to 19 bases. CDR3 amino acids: CASSPGSPLRKTQYF. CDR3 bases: TGTGCCAGTAGTCCAGGGTCCCCTCTGAGGAAGACCCAGTACTTC.

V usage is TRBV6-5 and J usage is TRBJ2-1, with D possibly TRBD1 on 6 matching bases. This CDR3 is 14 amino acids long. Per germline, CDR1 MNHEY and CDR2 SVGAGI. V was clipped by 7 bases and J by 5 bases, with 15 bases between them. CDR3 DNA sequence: TGTGCCAGCACCGGGACATCAACTCACAATGAGCAGTTCTTC. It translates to CASTGTSTHNEQFF.

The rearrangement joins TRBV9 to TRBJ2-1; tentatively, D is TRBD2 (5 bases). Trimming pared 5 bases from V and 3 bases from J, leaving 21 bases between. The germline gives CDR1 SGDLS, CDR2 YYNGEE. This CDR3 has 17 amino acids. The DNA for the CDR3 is TGTGCCAGCAGTGAGGGTGTAGGCAGGCTCCTCTACAATGAGCAGTTCTTC. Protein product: CASSEGVGRLLYNEQFF.

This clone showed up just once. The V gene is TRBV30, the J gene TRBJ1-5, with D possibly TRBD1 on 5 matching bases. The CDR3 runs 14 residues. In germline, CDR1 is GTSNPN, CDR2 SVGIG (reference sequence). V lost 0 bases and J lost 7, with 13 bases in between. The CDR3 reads CAWSVTQVRQPQHF. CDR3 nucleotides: TGTGCCTGGAGTGTTACACAGGTCAGGCAGCCCCAGCATTTT.

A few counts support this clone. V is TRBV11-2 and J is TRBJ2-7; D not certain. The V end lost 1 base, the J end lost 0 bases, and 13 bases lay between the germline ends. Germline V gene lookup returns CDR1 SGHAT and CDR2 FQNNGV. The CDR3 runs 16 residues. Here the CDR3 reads CASSLARPSSSYEQYF. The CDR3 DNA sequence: TGTGCCAGCAGCTTAGCCCGACCCTCGAGCTCCTACGAGCAGTACTTC.

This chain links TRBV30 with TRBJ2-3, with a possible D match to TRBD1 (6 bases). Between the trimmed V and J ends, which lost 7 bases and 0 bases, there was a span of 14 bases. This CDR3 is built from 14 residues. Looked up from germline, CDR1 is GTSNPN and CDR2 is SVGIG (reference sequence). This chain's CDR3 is CASRDRKSTDTQYF. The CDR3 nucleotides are TGTGCCTCTCGTGACAGGAAGAGCACAGATACGCAGTATTTT.

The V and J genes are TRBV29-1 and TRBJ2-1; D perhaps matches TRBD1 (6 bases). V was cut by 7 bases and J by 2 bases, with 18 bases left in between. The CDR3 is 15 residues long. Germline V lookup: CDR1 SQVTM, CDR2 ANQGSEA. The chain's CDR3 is CSANRDTMTYNEQFF. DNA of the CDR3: TGCAGCGCGAACCGGGACACCATGACCTACAATGAGCAGTTCTTC.

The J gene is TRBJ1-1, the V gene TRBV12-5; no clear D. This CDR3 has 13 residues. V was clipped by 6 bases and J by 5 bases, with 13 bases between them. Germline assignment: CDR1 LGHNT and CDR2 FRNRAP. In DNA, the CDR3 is TGTGCTAGTGGCCCAGTAGGAGGGACTGAAGCTTTCTTT. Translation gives CASGPVGGTEAFF.

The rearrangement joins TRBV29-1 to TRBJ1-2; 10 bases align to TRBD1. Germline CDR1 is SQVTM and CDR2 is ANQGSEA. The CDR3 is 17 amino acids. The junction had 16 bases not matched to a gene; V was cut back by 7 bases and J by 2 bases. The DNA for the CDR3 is TGCAGCGCAGACCACCGGGACAGGGGCCCGGGAAACTATGGCTACACCTTC. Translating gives CSADHRDRGPGNYGYTF.

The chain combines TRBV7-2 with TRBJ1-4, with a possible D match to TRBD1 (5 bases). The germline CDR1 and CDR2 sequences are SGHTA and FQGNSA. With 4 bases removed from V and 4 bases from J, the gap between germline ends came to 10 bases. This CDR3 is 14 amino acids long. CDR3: CASSSGPSNEKLFF. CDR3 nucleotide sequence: TGTGCCAGCAGCTCGGGACCGAGTAATGAAAAACTGTTTTTT.

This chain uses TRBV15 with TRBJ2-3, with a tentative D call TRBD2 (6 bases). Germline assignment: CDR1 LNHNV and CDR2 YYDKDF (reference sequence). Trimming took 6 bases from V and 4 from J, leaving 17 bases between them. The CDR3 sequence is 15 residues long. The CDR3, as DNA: TGTGCCACCAGTTGGCGGTCGGGGGAGGCAGATACGCAGTATTTT. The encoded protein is CATSWRSGEADTQYF.

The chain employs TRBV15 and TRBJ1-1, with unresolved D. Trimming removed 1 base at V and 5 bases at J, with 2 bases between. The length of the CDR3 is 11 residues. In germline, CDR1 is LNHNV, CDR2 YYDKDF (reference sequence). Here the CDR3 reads CATSRGTEAFF. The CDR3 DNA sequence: TGTGCCACCAGCAGAGGTACTGAAGCTTTCTTT. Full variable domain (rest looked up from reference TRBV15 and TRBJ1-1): DAMVIQNPRYQVTQFGKPVTLSCSQTLNHNVMYWYQQKSSQAPKLLFHYYDKDFNNEADTPDNFQSRRPNTSFCFLDIRSPGLGDTAMYLCATSRGTEAFFGQGTRLTVV.

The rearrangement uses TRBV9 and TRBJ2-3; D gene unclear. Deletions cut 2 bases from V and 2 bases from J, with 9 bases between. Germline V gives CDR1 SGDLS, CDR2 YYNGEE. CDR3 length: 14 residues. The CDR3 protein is CASSVGSVTDTQYF. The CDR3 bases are TGTGCCAGCAGCGTCGGCAGCGTCACAGATACGCAGTATTTT.

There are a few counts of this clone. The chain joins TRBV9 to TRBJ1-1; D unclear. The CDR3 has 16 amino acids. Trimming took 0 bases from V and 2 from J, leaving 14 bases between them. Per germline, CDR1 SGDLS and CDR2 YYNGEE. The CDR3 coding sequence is TGTGCCAGCAGCGTAGGTCTTAGATTGGGTAACACTGAAGCTTTCTTT. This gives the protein CASSVGLRLGNTEAFF.

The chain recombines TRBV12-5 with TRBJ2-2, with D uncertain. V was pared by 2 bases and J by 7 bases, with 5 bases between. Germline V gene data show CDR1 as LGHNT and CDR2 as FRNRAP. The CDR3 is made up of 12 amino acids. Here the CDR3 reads CASGLIHGELFF. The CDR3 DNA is TGTGCTAGTGGTTTGATCCACGGGGAGCTGTTTTTT. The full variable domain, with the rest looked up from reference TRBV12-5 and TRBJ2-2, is DARVTQTPRHKVTEMGQEVTMRCQPILGHNTVFWYRQTMMQGLELLAYFRNRAPLDDSGMPKDRFSAEMPDATLATLKIQPSEPRDSAVYFCASGLIHGELFFGEGSRLTVL.

CDR3 in DNA: TGTGCCAGCTTCCCGAGGACAGGCGGGAACACTGAAGCTTTCTTT. Protein: CASFPRTGGNTEAFF. The genes are TRBV18 and TRBJ1-1; 7 nucleotides match TRBD1. Germline V gene lookup returns CDR1 KGHSH and CDR2 LQKENI. J gave up 1 base and V 7 bases, and 9 bases lay outside the gene matches. The CDR3 is made up of 15 amino acids.

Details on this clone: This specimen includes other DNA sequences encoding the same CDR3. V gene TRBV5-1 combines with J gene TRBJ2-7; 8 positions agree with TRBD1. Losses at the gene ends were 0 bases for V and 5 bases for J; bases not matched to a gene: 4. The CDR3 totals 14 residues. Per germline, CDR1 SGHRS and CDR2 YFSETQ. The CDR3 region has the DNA TGCGCCAGCAGCTTGGGACAGGGGAAGCACGAGCAGTACTTC. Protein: CASSLGQGKHEQYF.

The CDR3 region is CASSEGRSFETQYF. CDR3 DNA sequence: TGTGCCAGCAGCGAGGGACGGTCCTTTGAGACCCAGTACTTC. The chain links TRBV5-6 to TRBJ2-5; either TRBD1 or TRBD2 may supply D (5 bases each). The CDR3 consists of 14 residues. Deletions cut 4 bases from V and 5 bases from J, with 15 bases between. CDR1 SGHDT and CDR2 YYEEEE come from the germline V gene.